The 32 T cell receptor beta chains reported below all come from one sample, sequenced in a study of regulatory T cells in long-lasting Graves disease. Libraries of TCR beta came from iRepertoire HTBI primers plus Arm-PCR of CDR3 regions. Each CDR3 protein is one row after TCRdb ran MiXCR on the multiplex PCR reads. The sample consists of 250,000 to 300,000 distinct CDR3 sequences, about 18% of them appearing once. Time point indicated: newly diagnosed GD, antithyroid drugs for less than 3 months. Following extraction of RNA from PBMCs, that RNA was used to make the TCR library. These data are also associated with another study on T cells in Graves' hyperthyroidism and ophthalmopathy.

The sample in question was peripheral blood mononuclear cells (PBMCs), obtained at new diagnosis, from a patient treated with antithyroid drugs. The receptor set was obtained from a woman aged 25 to 45 with Graves disease.

The table lists this clonotype with many counts. The rearrangement joins TRBV10-3 to TRBJ1-1; unclear D gene. CDR3 length: 11 amino acids. Germline V lookup: CDR1 ENHRY, CDR2 SYGVKD. The V gene lost 2 bases and the J gene lost 4 bases, with 2 bases spanning the gap. Here the CDR3 DNA reads TGTGCCATCAGTGAGGCCACTGAAGCTTTCTTT. Translation gives CAISEATEAFF.

This clonotype was detected many times. The chain carries TRBV6-1 and TRBJ2-3; the D gene is possibly TRBD2 (6 bases). Trimming removed 3 bases from V and 3 bases from J, with 10 bases in between. CDR1 and CDR2 (germline): MNHNS, SASEGT. This CDR3 region has 14 residues. The CDR3 region has the DNA TGTGCCAGCAGTGAGAGTGCGGGGACAGATACGCAGTATTTT. It is translated as CASSESAGTDTQYF.

This clonotype was counted ten times or more. Here the CDR3 reads CSAPVGGGGAYEQYF. CDR3 bases: TGCAGTGCGCCCGTTGGGGGCGGGGGGGCCTACGAGCAGTACTTC. The V call is TRBV20-1, the J call TRBJ2-7, with 9 nucleotides matching TRBD2. The CDR3 runs 15 residues. V was clipped by 6 bases and J by 2 bases; unmatched bases: 11. Germline V lookup: CDR1 DFQATT, CDR2 SNEGSKA (reference sequence).

Ten or more counts support this clonotype. The J gene is TRBJ1-5, the V gene TRBV5-1, with unresolved D. This CDR3 contains 15 residues. V lost 2 bases, J lost 3 bases, and 12 bases lay in between. Per the germline V gene, CDR1 is SGHRS and CDR2 is YFSETQ. CDR3 loop: CASSLYGNPNQPQHF. CDR3 bases: TGCGCCAGCAGCTTATACGGGAATCCCAATCAGCCCCAGCATTTT.

This clonotype was recorded many times. The gene calls are TRBV14 and TRBJ1-1; D gene unclear. V was shortened by 6 bases and J by 0 bases, with 8 bases between the two germline ends. Germline V gene lookup returns CDR1 SGHDN and CDR2 FVKESK. The CDR3 contains 13 residues. This chain's CDR3 is CASSFIMNTEAFF. CDR3 bases: TGTGCCAGCAGTTTTATCATGAACACTGAAGCTTTCTTT.

This clonotype was observed at least ten times. This chain links TRBV4-2 with TRBJ1-2; D ambiguous. The ends were cut back, 0 bases at V and 7 bases at J, with 6 bases in the middle. This CDR3 region has 12 residues. The V gene's germline CDR1 is LGHNA and CDR2 YNFKEQ. In DNA, the CDR3 is TGTGCCAGCAGCCAAGATCGGATTGGCTACACCTTC. It encodes CASSQDRIGYTF.

The CDR3 loop reads CASTSTVLNTEAFF. CDR3 in DNA: TGTGCCAGCACCTCGACAGTCTTGAACACTGAAGCTTTCTTT. The gene calls are TRBV6-2 or TRBV6-3 and TRBJ1-1; TRBD1 might be the D (5 bases). The germline V and J ends were trimmed by 7 bases and 0 bases, with 12 bases remaining between them. Germline CDR1 reads MNHEY; CDR2 reads SVGEGT. The length of the CDR3 is 14 residues.

This clonotype was picked up many times. CDR3 residues: CASSRTDSSYEQYF. The CDR3 coding sequence is TGTGCCAGCAGCCGTACGGACAGCTCCTACGAGCAGTACTTC. This chain links TRBV3-1 with TRBJ2-7, with D tentatively TRBD1 (6 bases). V was cut by 4 bases and J by 0 bases, with 10 bases left in between. The CDR3 runs 14 residues. Germline V gene data show CDR1 as LGHDT and CDR2 as YNNKEL (reference sequence).

This clonotype has a count of ten or more. This may be a read error, as it is one base from a much larger clone. The chain links TRBV12-3 or TRBV12-4 to TRBJ1-1; D is unresolved. The V gene lost 11 bases and the J gene lost 0 bases, with 10 bases spanning the gap. The CDR3 runs to 12 residues. CDR3 in DNA: TGTGCCTGCCTCCCGGTGAACACTGAAGCTTTCTTT. Translation gives CACLPVNTEAFF.

This clonotype was picked up many times. This chain connects TRBV4-1 to TRBJ1-2; 11 nucleotides agree with TRBD1. This CDR3 is 14 amino acids long. Germline values: CDR1 MGHRA, CDR2 YSYEKL. After removal of 1 base from V and 7 bases from J, the junction contained 2 bases not matched to a gene. The CDR3 DNA is TGCGCCAGCAGCCAAGGGACAGGGGGCGGTGGCTACACCTTC. Translation: CASSQGTGGGGYTF.

The sample holds one count of this clonotype. The rearrangement joins TRBV5-1 to TRBJ2-1; D perhaps matches TRBD2 (6 bases). The CDR3 is 13 amino acids. Trimming cost V 5 bases and J 5 bases, with 11 bases left between them. Germline V gives CDR1 SGHRS, CDR2 YFSETQ. The CDR3 nucleotides are TGCGCCAGCAGGGGCCCGGGGGACAATGAGCAGTTCTTC. Residues: CASRGPGDNEQFF.

Many counts were recorded for this clonotype. This chain uses TRBV12-5 with TRBJ1-1; D call uncertain. CDR3 length equals 13 residues. Germline CDR1 LGHNT, CDR2 FRNRAP. The ends were cut back, 6 bases at V and 1 base at J, with 9 bases in the middle. The CDR3 nucleotides read TGTGCTAGTGGCCGCCCTTCGAACACTGAAGCTTTCTTT. Its protein product is CASGRPSNTEAFF.

This clonotype showed up many times. CDR3 loop: CASSPWASTYEQYF. The CDR3, as DNA: TGTGCCAGCAGTCCCTGGGCCTCGACCTACGAGCAGTACTTC. The chain joins TRBV6-1 to TRBJ2-7; D remains unclear. CDR1 MNHNS and CDR2 SASEGT come from the germline V gene. This CDR3 region has 14 residues. Trimming removed 5 bases at V and 2 bases at J, with 13 bases between.

The chain is built from TRBV28 and TRBJ2-5; weak D call: TRBD2 (5 bases). Trimming took off 2 bases at V and 2 bases at J, with 9 bases between the two ends. The CDR3 has 14 residues. Germline values: CDR1 MDHEN, CDR2 SYDVKM. CDR3 nucleotides: TGTGCCAGCAGTTTAGTCAGGACTCAAGAGACCCAGTACTTC. Protein sequence: CASSLVRTQETQYF.

The chain links TRBV7-2 to TRBJ2-7, with D possibly being TRBD1 (6 bases). Germline V lookup: CDR1 SGHTA, CDR2 FQGNSA. CDR3 length: 12 amino acids. The V and J ends lost 5 bases and 8 bases respectively, with 13 bases between them. CDR3 nucleotide sequence: TGTGCCAGCAGCGCCACAGGGTTTAAGCAGTACTTC. Its translation is CASSATGFKQYF.

This clonotype was observed at least ten times. V gene TRBV2 combines with J gene TRBJ2-2; D remains ambiguous. The CDR3 is 12 amino acids. V dropped 8 bases and J dropped 3 bases, with 7 bases sitting between them. Germline V gene data show CDR1 as SNHLY and CDR2 as FYNNEI. CDR3 sequence: CASSTDTGELFF. The DNA of the CDR3 is TGTGCCAGCTCTACTGACACCGGGGAGCTGTTTTTT.

This clonotype was seen many times. J is TRBJ2-3 and V is TRBV2; perhaps TRBD1 as D (5 bases). V lost 6 bases and J 2 bases, leaving 12 bases between the germline ends. Germline values: CDR1 SNHLY, CDR2 FYNNEI. There are 14 residues in the CDR3. The CDR3: CASRGEVATDTQYF. Written as DNA, the CDR3 is TGTGCCAGCAGAGGGGAAGTAGCCACAGATACGCAGTATTTT.

This clonotype was detected once. V usage is TRBV20-1 and J usage is TRBJ1-2; possibly TRBD1 for D (6 bases). CDR1 and CDR2 (germline): DFQATT, SNEGSKA (reference sequence). V was clipped by 6 bases and J by 8 bases, with 13 bases between them. The CDR3 totals 11 residues. CDR3 residues: CSAEGGHGYTF. The DNA of the CDR3 is TGCAGTGCCGAGGGGGGGCACGGCTACACCTTC.

This clonotype was counted ten times or more. V and J are TRBV7-2 and TRBJ2-7; maybe TRBD2 (6 bases). There are 14 residues in the CDR3. Trimming shortened V by 1 base and J by 3 bases, and 10 bases separated the two germline ends. CDR1 is SGHTA and CDR2 is FQGNSA in the germline V gene. This chain's CDR3 is CASSLGPGDYEQYF. In DNA form, the CDR3 reads TGTGCCAGCAGCTTAGGGCCGGGGGACTACGAGCAGTACTTC.

Many counts were recorded for this clonotype. The chain carries TRBV3-1 and TRBJ2-5; 8 bases agree with TRBD1. Germline lookup yields CDR1 LGHDT and CDR2 YNNKEL (reference sequence). The ends lost 4 bases at V and 0 bases at J; junction bases unmatched: 7. The CDR3 loop spans 16 amino acids. The CDR3 DNA reads TGTGCCAGCAGCCCCGGACAGGGCCCGTACCAAGAGACCCAGTACTTC. Its translation is CASSPGQGPYQETQYF.

This clonotype was counted many times. The chain employs TRBV12-3 or TRBV12-4 and TRBJ1-1; no clear D. This CDR3 spans 15 amino acids. The V and J ends lost 6 bases and 0 bases respectively, with 14 bases between them. The CDR3 sequence is CASSPRDALNTEAFF. As DNA, the CDR3 is TGTGCCAGCAGCCCTCGAGACGCGCTGAACACTGAAGCTTTCTTT.

This clonotype was detected a few times. The rearrangement joins TRBV11-2 to TRBJ1-2; TRBD1 is a possible D gene (5 bases). The V gene lost 3 bases and the J gene lost 9 bases, with 8 bases spanning the gap. The CDR3 is made up of 11 amino acids. In germline, CDR1 is SGHAT, CDR2 FQNNGV. CDR3 protein: CASSFGGSYTF. CDR3 nucleotide sequence: TGTGCCAGCAGCTTCGGGGGTAGCTACACCTTC. Combining the CDR3 with reference TRBV11-2 and TRBJ1-2 gives the whole variable domain EAGVAQSPRYKIIEKRQSVAFWCNPISGHATLYWYQQILGQGPKLLIQFQNNGVVDDSQLPKDRFSAERLKGVDSTLKIQPAKLEDSAVYLCASSFGGSYTFGSGTRLTVV.

Concerning this clonotype: A single base separates this from a much larger clone, so it may be a read error. The chain is built from TRBV6-2 or TRBV6-3 and TRBJ1-1; TRBD1 might be the D (6 bases). The germline gives CDR1 MNHEY, CDR2 SVGEGT. V shed 0 bases and J shed 1 base, with 15 bases lying between them. The CDR3 extends over 17 amino acids. The DNA for the CDR3 is TGTGCCAGCAGTTACTCGAGGGCGGGGGGCACGAACACTGAAGCTTTCTTT. This codes for CASSYSRAGGTNTEAFF.

DNA for the CDR3: TGTGCCAGCAGCTCCTCTGTCCCCGGAACAGGGCCGATAACCTACGAGCAGTACTTC. It codes for CASSSSVPGTGPITYEQYF. The V gene is TRBV12-3 or TRBV12-4, the J gene TRBJ2-7, with D tentatively TRBD1 (6 bases). This CDR3 is 19 amino acids long. Trimming cost V 6 bases and J 2 bases, with 29 bases left between them.

This clonotype occurred many times. This sequence joins TRBV18 and TRBJ1-6, with D possibly being TRBD1 (6 bases). The germline CDR1 and CDR2 sequences are KGHSH and LQKENI. This CDR3 region has 15 residues. Between the trimmed V and J ends, which lost 5 bases and 13 bases, there was a span of 21 bases. This CDR3 reads CASSTTPRGRAPLHF. The DNA of the CDR3 is TGTGCCAGCTCAACCACCCCTCGGGGGCGAGCGCCCCTCCACTTT. The variable domain in full, completed from reference TRBV18 and TRBJ1-6, reads NAGVMQNPRHLVRRRGQEARLRCSPMKGHSHVYWYRQLPEEGLKFMVYLQKENIIDESGMPKERFSAEFPKEGPSILRIQQVVRGDSAAYFCASSTTPRGRAPLHFGNGTRLTVT.

This chain uses TRBV5-1 with TRBJ2-6; D tentatively fits TRBD1 or TRBD2 (5 bases each). Germline assignment: CDR1 SGHRS and CDR2 YFSETQ. Trimming took 0 bases from V and 4 from J, leaving 17 bases between them. CDR3 size: 18 residues. CDR3 region: CASSLARDGALGANVLTF. CDR3 sequence (DNA): TGCGCCAGCAGCTTGGCCCGGGACGGTGCATTGGGGGCCAACGTCCTGACTTTC.

The chain's CDR3 is CSARDILSRPLGNEQFF. For the CDR3, the DNA is TGCAGTGCTAGAGATATTCTATCGCGTCCCCTAGGGAATGAGCAGTTCTTC. The V and J genes are TRBV20-1 and TRBJ2-1; D is undetermined. The V end lost 0 bases, the J end lost 7 bases, and 22 bases lay between the germline ends. Looked up from germline, CDR1 is DFQATT and CDR2 is SNEGSKA (reference sequence). This CDR3 has 17 amino acids.

This clonotype showed up just a few times. This chain links TRBV20-1 with TRBJ1-2; possibly TRBD1 for D (6 bases). V dropped 4 bases and J dropped 8 bases, with 14 bases sitting between them. Germline loops: CDR1 DFQATT, CDR2 SNEGSKA (reference sequence). This CDR3 region has 12 residues. CDR3 coding DNA: TGCAGTGCTATAACACAGGGTCGGGGCTACACCTTC. Amino acid sequence: CSAITQGRGYTF.

In this sample, this clonotype turned up many times. The chain has TRBV5-6 and TRBJ1-1; D is unresolved. Germline lookup yields CDR1 SGHDT and CDR2 YYEEEE. The V gene lost 0 bases and the J gene lost 6 bases, with 9 bases spanning the gap. The CDR3 has 13 amino acids. The CDR3, as DNA: TGTGCCAGCAGCTTGGTAGATCACCCTGAAGCTTTCTTT. Its translation is CASSLVDHPEAFF.

This clonotype was seen at least ten times. V gene TRBV20-1 combines with J gene TRBJ1-4, with D maybe TRBD1 (6 bases). Per the germline V gene, CDR1 is DFQATT and CDR2 is SNEGSKA (reference sequence). CDR3 length: 13 residues. V dropped 3 bases and J dropped 5 bases, with 10 bases sitting between them. The CDR3 DNA is TGCAGTGCTAGGCGGAGGGGGAATGAAAAACTGTTTTTT. Translated, it gives CSARRRGNEKLFF.

This clonotype has ten or more counts. This chain joins TRBV9 and TRBJ1-6; TRBD1 might be the D (5 bases). There are 14 residues in the CDR3. Trimming shortened V by 0 bases and J by 7 bases, and 8 bases separated the two germline ends. The germline CDR1 and CDR2 sequences are SGDLS and YYNGEE. CDR3 sequence (DNA): TGTGCCAGCAGCGTAGAGGGGAAGAATTCACCCCTCCACTTT. Protein: CASSVEGKNSPLHF.

This clonotype has ten or more counts. This rearrangement joins TRBV3-1 to TRBJ2-3; no clear D gene. CDR1 and CDR2 (germline): LGHDT, YNNKEL (reference sequence). This CDR3 comprises 14 residues. Trimming took off 1 base at V and 2 bases at J, with 7 bases between the two ends. CDR3 nucleotides: TGTGCCAGCAGCCAAGGGTCAACCACAGATACGCAGTATTTT. This gives the protein CASSQGSTTDTQYF.